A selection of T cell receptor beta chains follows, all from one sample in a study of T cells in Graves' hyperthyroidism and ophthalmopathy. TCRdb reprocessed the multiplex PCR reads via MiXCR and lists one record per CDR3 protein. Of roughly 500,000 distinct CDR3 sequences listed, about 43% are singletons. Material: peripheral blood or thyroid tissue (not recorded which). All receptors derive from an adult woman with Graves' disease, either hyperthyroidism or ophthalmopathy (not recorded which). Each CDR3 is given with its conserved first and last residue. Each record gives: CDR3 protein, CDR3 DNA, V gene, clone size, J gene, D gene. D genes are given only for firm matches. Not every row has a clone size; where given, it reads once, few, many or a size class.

CDR3aa: CASSGRGDGGYTF
CDR3nt: TGTGCCAGCAGCGGACGGGGGGATGGTGGCTACACCTTC
v_gene: TRBV2
abundance: .
j_gene: TRBJ1-2
d_gene: .

CDR3aa: CASISSGSKETQYF
CDR3nt: TGTGCCAGCATATCAAGCGGGAGTAAAGAGACCCAGTACTTC
v_gene: TRBV6-1
abundance: many
j_gene: TRBJ2-5
d_gene: TRBD2

CDR3aa: CATNTGGNQPQYF
CDR3nt: TGTGCCACAAACACAGGGGGCAATCAGCCCCAGTACTTC
v_gene: TRBV10-3
abundance: .
j_gene: TRBJ2-5
d_gene: TRBD1

CDR3aa: CASSARDTVNEQYF
CDR3nt: TGCGCCAGCAGCGCCCGGGACACCGTTAACGAGCAGTACTTC
v_gene: TRBV5-1
abundance: once
j_gene: TRBJ2-7
d_gene: .

CDR3aa: CASSAGQGIVNTEAFF
CDR3nt: TGTGCCAGCAGTGCGGGACAGGGGATCGTGAACACTGAAGCTTTCTTT
v_gene: TRBV7-8
abundance: .
j_gene: TRBJ1-1
d_gene: TRBD1

CDR3aa: CASSEQGSNSPLHF
CDR3nt: TGTGCCAGCAGTGAACAGGGGAGCAATTCACCCCTCCACTTT
v_gene: TRBV2
abundance: few
j_gene: TRBJ1-6
d_gene: .

CDR3aa: CASGVAGTDGYTF
CDR3nt: TGTGCCAGCGGAGTGGCCGGGACGGATGGCTACACCTTC
v_gene: TRBV25-1
abundance: .
j_gene: TRBJ1-2
d_gene: .

CDR3aa: CASGGREAFF
CDR3nt: TGTGCCAGCGGGGGCCGAGAAGCTTTCTTT
v_gene: TRBV25-1
abundance: .
j_gene: TRBJ1-1
d_gene: .

CDR3aa: CASSLGRQYF
CDR3nt: TGTGCCAGCAGCTTAGGGAGACAGTACTTC
v_gene: TRBV7-8
abundance: .
j_gene: TRBJ2-7
d_gene: .

CDR3aa: CASSEITGANVLTF
CDR3nt: TGTGCCAGCAGTGAAATAACAGGGGCCAACGTCCTGACTTTC
v_gene: TRBV2
abundance: .
j_gene: TRBJ2-6
d_gene: .

CDR3aa: CASSHRDEQYF
CDR3nt: TGCGCCAGCAGCCACCGGGACGAGCAGTACTTC
v_gene: TRBV4-1
abundance: .
j_gene: TRBJ2-7
d_gene: .

CDR3aa: CSVRERLARNNEQFF
CDR3nt: TGCAGCGTGAGGGAGAGACTAGCGAGAAACAATGAGCAGTTCTTC
v_gene: TRBV29-1
abundance: .
j_gene: TRBJ2-1
d_gene: TRBD2

CDR3aa: CASILLPGLSFNGANVLTF
CDR3nt: TGTGCCAGCATCCTTCTTCCGGGACTGTCCTTTAATGGGGCCAACGTCCTGACTTTC
v_gene: TRBV2
abundance: many
j_gene: TRBJ2-6
d_gene: .

CDR3aa: CASSLGGRVSGELFF
CDR3nt: TGTGCCAGCAGCTTAGGAGGGAGGGTCTCCGGGGAGCTGTTTTTT
v_gene: TRBV7-6
abundance: .
j_gene: TRBJ2-2
d_gene: TRBD2

CDR3aa: CASAGRNQETQYF
CDR3nt: TGTGCCAGCGCTGGAAGGAACCAAGAGACCCAGTACTTC
v_gene: TRBV11-1
abundance: .
j_gene: TRBJ2-5
d_gene: .

CDR3aa: CASGSISGANVLTF
CDR3nt: TGTGCCAGCGGCTCTATCTCTGGGGCCAACGTCCTGACTTTC
v_gene: TRBV25-1
abundance: few
j_gene: TRBJ2-6
d_gene: .

CDR3aa: CSVQWTVRYGKLFF
CDR3nt: TGCAGCGTGCAGTGGACGGTCCGATATGGCAAACTGTTTTTT
v_gene: TRBV29-1
abundance: .
j_gene: TRBJ1-4
d_gene: .

CDR3aa: CSAPRTSGSYEQYF
CDR3nt: TGCAGTGCTCCGCGCACTAGCGGGTCCTACGAGCAGTACTTC
v_gene: TRBV20-1
abundance: .
j_gene: TRBJ2-7
d_gene: TRBD2

CDR3aa: CASSQPKGRRTEAFF
CDR3nt: TGTGCCAGCAGTCAACCAAAGGGTCGGCGCACTGAAGCTTTCTTT
v_gene: TRBV28
abundance: .
j_gene: TRBJ1-1
d_gene: .

CDR3aa: CASSQDTASRGELFF
CDR3nt: TGTGCCAGCAGCCAAGATACGGCTAGCCGGGGGGAGCTGTTTTTT
v_gene: TRBV4-2
abundance: many
j_gene: TRBJ2-2
d_gene: .

CDR3aa: CSARGVGETQYF
CDR3nt: TGCAGCGCCCGGGGGGTTGGAGAGACCCAGTACTTC
v_gene: TRBV29-1
abundance: few
j_gene: TRBJ2-5
d_gene: TRBD2

CDR3aa: CASSVPGQPYEQYF
CDR3nt: TGTGCCAGCAGTGTGCCGGGACAGCCCTACGAGCAGTACTTC
v_gene: TRBV27
abundance: few
j_gene: TRBJ2-7
d_gene: TRBD1

CDR3aa: CASSRTTQETQYF
CDR3nt: TGTGCCAGCAGTAGGACTACACAAGAGACCCAGTACTTC
v_gene: TRBV6-5
abundance: many
j_gene: TRBJ2-5
d_gene: .

CDR3aa: CASSQRSGANSPLHF
CDR3nt: TGTGCCAGCAGTCAAAGGTCGGGGGCTAATTCACCCCTCCACTTT
v_gene: TRBV7-6
abundance: .
j_gene: TRBJ1-6
d_gene: .

CDR3aa: CASSLRGSGEKLFF
CDR3nt: TGTGCCAGCAGCTTACGGGGTAGTGGTGAAAAACTGTTTTTT
v_gene: TRBV13
abundance: many
j_gene: TRBJ1-4
d_gene: .

CDR3aa: CASTRTVASYEQYF
CDR3nt: TGTGCCAGCACGAGGACAGTTGCTTCCTACGAGCAGTACTTC
v_gene: TRBV2
abundance: many
j_gene: TRBJ2-7
d_gene: .

CDR3aa: CASSVDPGQGDNEQYF
CDR3nt: TGTGCCAGCAGCGTAGATCCGGGACAGGGGGATAACGAGCAGTACTTC
v_gene: TRBV7-8
abundance: .
j_gene: TRBJ2-7
d_gene: TRBD1

CDR3aa: CASVEAGRNKETQYF
CDR3nt: TGTGCCAGCGTTGAAGCCGGACGTAACAAAGAGACCCAGTACTTC
v_gene: TRBV7-8
abundance: .
j_gene: TRBJ2-5
d_gene: .

CDR3aa: CASSPKQLGNEQYF
CDR3nt: TGTGCCAGCAGCCCCAAGCAATTAGGGAACGAGCAGTACTTC
v_gene: TRBV7-6
abundance: few
j_gene: TRBJ2-7
d_gene: .

CDR3aa: CAIANRDEQYF
CDR3nt: TGTGCCATTGCCAACAGGGACGAGCAGTACTTC
v_gene: TRBV10-3
abundance: .
j_gene: TRBJ2-7
d_gene: .

CDR3aa: CASSLLAGPGELFF
CDR3nt: TGTGCCAGCAGCCTTCTGGCGGGACCTGGGGAACTGTTTTTT
v_gene: TRBV13
abundance: many
j_gene: TRBJ1-4
d_gene: .

CDR3aa: CATSDLRLSGKNTGELFF
CDR3nt: TGTGCCACCAGTGATTTGCGATTGTCAGGGAAGAACACCGGGGAGCTGTTTTTT
v_gene: TRBV24-1
abundance: many
j_gene: TRBJ2-2
d_gene: .

CDR3aa: CASSHNSGSLYEQYF
CDR3nt: TGTGCCAGCAGCCACAATAGCGGGAGCCTATACGAGCAGTACTTC
v_gene: TRBV9
abundance: .
j_gene: TRBJ2-7
d_gene: TRBD2

CDR3aa: CASSRGSAGDAYEQYF
CDR3nt: TGTGCCAGCAGCCGGGGCTCAGCGGGAGATGCCTACGAGCAGTACTTC
v_gene: TRBV7-8
abundance: many
j_gene: TRBJ2-7
d_gene: TRBD2

CDR3aa: CASSSREGPYSYEQYF
CDR3nt: TGTGCCAGCAGCTCCCGTGAGGGTCCTTACTCCTACGAGCAGTACTTC
v_gene: TRBV7-6
abundance: many
j_gene: TRBJ2-7
d_gene: .

CDR3aa: CSARVQGRGETQYF
CDR3nt: TGCAGTGCTAGAGTCCAAGGGCGTGGGGAGACCCAGTACTTC
v_gene: TRBV20-1
abundance: .
j_gene: TRBJ2-5
d_gene: .

CDR3aa: CATSDPGELFF
CDR3nt: TGTGCCACCAGTGACCCCGGGGAGCTGTTTTTT
v_gene: TRBV24-1
abundance: .
j_gene: TRBJ2-2
d_gene: .

CDR3aa: CASSLGGTLSNQPQYF
CDR3nt: TGTGCCAGCAGCTTAGGGGGAACTTTAAGCAATCAGCCCCAGTACTTC
v_gene: TRBV7-2
abundance: .
j_gene: TRBJ2-5
d_gene: .

CDR3aa: CASSVPRGWDQNTEAFF
CDR3nt: TGTGCCAGCAGTGTGCCCAGAGGGTGGGATCAGAACACTGAAGCTTTCTTT
v_gene: TRBV2
abundance: .
j_gene: TRBJ1-1
d_gene: .

CDR3aa: CASSWVAGDTGANVLTF
CDR3nt: TGTGCCAGCAGTTGGGTAGCGGGAGATACCGGGGCCAACGTCCTGACTTTC
v_gene: TRBV7-2
abundance: .
j_gene: TRBJ2-6
d_gene: TRBD2

CDR3aa: CASSPGSLVINEQFF
CDR3nt: TGTGCCAGCAGCCCAGGATCCCTAGTTATCAATGAGCAGTTCTTC
v_gene: TRBV14
abundance: few
j_gene: TRBJ2-1
d_gene: .

CDR3aa: CSAWDRGPETQYF
CDR3nt: TGCAGTGCGTGGGACAGGGGGCCAGAGACCCAGTACTTC
v_gene: TRBV20-1
abundance: .
j_gene: TRBJ2-5
d_gene: TRBD1

CDR3aa: CASSEQRNTGELFF
CDR3nt: TGTGCCAGCAGTGAACAGAGAAACACCGGGGAGCTGTTTTTT
v_gene: TRBV2
abundance: .
j_gene: TRBJ2-2
d_gene: .

CDR3aa: CASSETTGTGGRPTLHF
CDR3nt: TGTGCCAGCAGTGAAACCACCGGGACAGGGGGCCGACCGACCCTCCACTTT
v_gene: TRBV2
abundance: many
j_gene: TRBJ1-6
d_gene: TRBD1

CDR3aa: CASGFPSDPTNEKLFF
CDR3nt: TGTGCTAGTGGTTTTCCTAGCGATCCGACTAATGAAAAACTGTTTTTT
v_gene: TRBV12-5
abundance: many
j_gene: TRBJ1-4
d_gene: .

CDR3aa: CSLSTRGLSGANVLTF
CDR3nt: TGCAGCCTATCAACCCGGGGCCTCTCTGGGGCCAACGTCCTGACTTTC
v_gene: TRBV20-1
abundance: .
j_gene: TRBJ2-6
d_gene: .

CDR3aa: CASRPGTVNTEAFF
CDR3nt: TGTGCCAGCAGGCCCGGGACAGTGAACACTGAAGCTTTCTTT
v_gene: TRBV12-3/TRBV12-4
abundance: many
j_gene: TRBJ1-1
d_gene: TRBD1

CDR3aa: CASRPPLTSGNTIYF
CDR3nt: TGTGCCAGCAGACCTCCCCTGACCAGTGGAAACACCATATATTTT
v_gene: TRBV28
abundance: few
j_gene: TRBJ1-3
d_gene: .

CDR3aa: CASSSDRGLREQYF
CDR3nt: TGCGCCAGCAGCTCGGACAGGGGGCTGAGAGAGCAGTACTTC
v_gene: TRBV5-1
abundance: many
j_gene: TRBJ2-7
d_gene: TRBD1

CDR3aa: CAISESRGATGELFF
CDR3nt: TGTGCCATCAGTGAGTCGCGGGGGGCCACCGGGGAGCTGTTTTTT
v_gene: TRBV10-3
abundance: few
j_gene: TRBJ2-2
d_gene: TRBD2

CDR3aa: CASSYGVVGDQETQYF
CDR3nt: TGTGCCAGCAGTTACGGGGTCGTGGGGGACCAAGAGACCCAGTACTTC
v_gene: TRBV6-5
abundance: many
j_gene: TRBJ2-5
d_gene: .

CDR3aa: CSVTGTGSYEQYF
CDR3nt: TGCAGCGTTACCGGGACAGGGTCCTACGAGCAGTACTTC
v_gene: TRBV29-1
abundance: .
j_gene: TRBJ2-7
d_gene: TRBD1

CDR3aa: CASMGLAGGYEQYF
CDR3nt: TGTGCCAGCATGGGACTAGCGGGAGGTTACGAGCAGTACTTC
v_gene: TRBV2
abundance: many
j_gene: TRBJ2-7
d_gene: TRBD2

CDR3aa: CASSARDYGYTF
CDR3nt: TGTGCCAGCAGTGCGCGCGACTATGGCTACACCTTC
v_gene: TRBV10-3
abundance: .
j_gene: TRBJ1-2
d_gene: .

CDR3aa: CASSRGGELFF
CDR3nt: TGTGCCAGCAGCAGAGGTGGGGAGCTGTTTTTT
v_gene: TRBV3-1
abundance: many
j_gene: TRBJ2-2
d_gene: .

CDR3aa: CASTSQGNEAFF
CDR3nt: TGTGCCAGTACTTCACAGGGAAATGAAGCTTTCTTT
v_gene: TRBV19
abundance: few
j_gene: TRBJ1-1
d_gene: .

CDR3aa: CASSPGHQYEQYF
CDR3nt: TGTGCCAGCAGCCCGGGACACCAATACGAGCAGTACTTC
v_gene: TRBV12-3/TRBV12-4
abundance: many
j_gene: TRBJ2-7
d_gene: .

CDR3aa: CSARIWVRETQYF
CDR3nt: TGCAGTGCTAGAATCTGGGTGCGAGAGACCCAGTACTTC
v_gene: TRBV20-1
abundance: many
j_gene: TRBJ2-5
d_gene: .

CDR3aa: CSASLGTSGSDEQYF
CDR3nt: TGCAGTGCTAGTCTCGGGACTAGCGGGAGTGACGAGCAGTACTTC
v_gene: TRBV20-1
abundance: .
j_gene: TRBJ2-7
d_gene: TRBD2